The rows below give T cell receptor beta chains drawn from one sample of a study of T cell responses to AZD1222 COVID-19 vaccine. TCRdb keeps only in-frame clones here, not all; method: immunoSEQ multiplex PCR. Of 150,000 or so clones detected, roughly 90% appear once; the ten largest clones hold about 2.7%. The sample consisted of peripheral blood, taken on day 0 of AZD1222 vaccination. The receptors shown here come from an adult in good health. The CDR3 runs from the conserved cysteine through the conserved F or W. Fields, in order: V gene, J gene, D gene, clone size, CDR3 protein, CDR3 DNA. D genes are given only for firm matches. Rows give clone size only sometimes, using once, few, many, or a class for an expanded clone.

V: TRBV6-5
J: TRBJ1-1
D: -
size: -
CDR3: CASTQNPGTEAFF
DNA: TGTGCCAGCACCCAAAACCCGGGCACTGAAGCTTTCTTT

V: TRBV11-2
J: TRBJ1-2
D: -
size: -
CDR3: CASSSNRAYGYTF
DNA: TGTGCCAGCAGCTCAAACAGAGCCTATGGCTACACCTTC

V: TRBV7-2
J: TRBJ2-1
D: TRBD2
size: once
CDR3: CASSEGLAGYNEQFF
DNA: TGTGCCAGCAGCGAGGGACTAGCGGGGTACAATGAGCAGTTCTTC

V: TRBV19
J: TRBJ1-1
D: -
size: -
CDR3: CASSITGSWGTEAFF
DNA: TGTGCCAGTAGTATAACGGGAAGCTGGGGCACTGAAGCTTTCTTT

V: TRBV29-1
J: TRBJ2-5
D: TRBD1
size: -
CDR3: CSVQGTPTSAQETQYF
DNA: TGCAGCGTACAGGGGACCCCTACTTCCGCCCAGGAGACCCAGTACTTC

V: TRBV3-1/TRBV3-2
J: TRBJ1-2
D: TRBD1
size: few
CDR3: CASSRAGTDYGYTF
DNA: TGTGCCAGCAGCCGGGCCGGGACAGACTATGGCTACACCTTC

V: TRBV19
J: TRBJ2-1
D: -
size: few
CDR3: CASSIGGYNDEQFF
DNA: TGTGCCAGTAGTATAGGCGGGTACAACGATGAGCAGTTCTTC

V: TRBV19
J: TRBJ2-1
D: TRBD2
size: -
CDR3: CASSERLAQHEQFF
DNA: TGTGCCAGTAGTGAAAGACTAGCTCAGCATGAGCAGTTCTTC

V: TRBV7-9
J: TRBJ1-1
D: TRBD1
size: -
CDR3: CASSLGQGARLDTEAFF
DNA: TGTGCCAGCAGCCTCGGACAGGGGGCGCGGTTGGACACTGAAGCTTTCTTT

V: TRBV5-6
J: TRBJ2-1
D: -
size: -
CDR3: CASVRAGGPLQTYNEQFF
DNA: TGTGCCAGCGTGCGAGCCGGTGGACCCTTACAAACTTACAATGAGCAGTTCTTC

V: TRBV29-1
J: TRBJ1-1
D: -
size: -
CDR3: CSVERARNTEAFF
DNA: TGCAGCGTTGAGAGAGCCAGGAACACTGAAGCTTTCTTT

V: TRBV3-1/TRBV3-2
J: TRBJ2-5
D: -
size: -
CDR3: CASSQDQGSGQETQYF
DNA: TGTGCCAGCAGCCAAGATCAAGGTAGCGGACAAGAGACCCAGTACTTC

V: TRBV6-2/TRBV6-3
J: TRBJ2-2
D: -
size: -
CDR3: CASSYDGSSGELFF
DNA: TGTGCCAGCAGTTACGACGGGTCTAGCGGGGAGCTGTTTTTT

V: TRBV19
J: TRBJ1-1
D: -
size: -
CDR3: CASSKGQSKAFF
DNA: TGTGCCAGTAGTAAGGGTCAGAGCAAAGCTTTCTTT

V: TRBV15
J: TRBJ2-3
D: -
size: -
CDR3: CATSTLDTSTDTQYF
DNA: TGTGCCACCAGCACACTGGACACCTCCACAGATACGCAGTATTTT

V: TRBV4-3
J: TRBJ1-1
D: -
size: -
CDR3: CASSPDRGRTTEAFF
DNA: TGCGCCAGCAGCCCCGACCGCGGGAGGACCACTGAAGCTTTCTTT

V: TRBV19
J: TRBJ1-6
D: -
size: few
CDR3: CASSPRGWNSPLHF
DNA: TGTGCCAGTAGCCCCAGGGGATGGAATTCACCCCTCCACTTT

V: TRBV7-2
J: TRBJ1-1
D: -
size: -
CDR3: CASSPGWGSEKNTEAFF
DNA: TGTGCCAGCAGTCCTGGTTGGGGGTCAGAGAAGAACACTGAAGCTTTCTTT

V: TRBV29-1
J: TRBJ1-4
D: TRBD1
size: -
CDR3: CSADTGGAGEKLFF
DNA: TGCAGCGCGGATACAGGGGGAGCAGGGGAAAAACTGTTTTTT

V: TRBV7-6
J: TRBJ2-1
D: -
size: once
CDR3: CASSLGAGSSYNEQFF
DNA: TGTGCCAGCAGCTTAGGGGCGGGGAGCTCCTACAATGAGCAGTTCTTC

V: TRBV29-1
J: TRBJ2-1
D: -
size: -
CDR3: CSVAWSANEQFF
DNA: TGCAGCGTTGCTTGGTCAGCCAATGAGCAGTTCTTC

V: TRBV19
J: TRBJ1-4
D: -
size: -
CDR3: CASSPRPAVDKLFF
DNA: TGTGCCAGTAGTCCCCGGCCGGCGGTGGACAAACTGTTTTTT

V: TRBV7-9
J: TRBJ1-1
D: -
size: once
CDR3: CASSSGWGQGEAFF
DNA: TGTGCCAGCAGCTCGGGCTGGGGGCAGGGGGAAGCTTTCTTT

V: TRBV2
J: TRBJ1-4
D: -
size: -
CDR3: CASSGPRPTNEKLFF
DNA: TGTGCCAGCAGTGGACCCCGTCCAACTAATGAAAAACTGTTTTTT

V: TRBV6-2/TRBV6-3
J: TRBJ2-3
D: -
size: few
CDR3: CASSYGRGTDTQYF
DNA: TGTGCCAGCAGTTACGGGAGGGGGACAGATACGCAGTATTTT

V: TRBV19
J: TRBJ1-2
D: TRBD1
size: -
CDR3: CASSIRGQVYGYTF
DNA: TGTGCCAGTAGTATACGAGGACAGGTCTATGGCTACACCTTC

V: TRBV12-3/TRBV12-4
J: TRBJ2-2
D: -
size: -
CDR3: CASSLRETGELFF
DNA: TGTGCCAGCAGTTTGAGGGAGACCGGGGAGCTGTTTTTT

V: TRBV7-2
J: TRBJ2-1
D: TRBD2
size: -
CDR3: CASRRTSGIGDEQFF
DNA: TGTGCCAGCAGAAGGACTAGCGGGATTGGGGATGAGCAGTTCTTC

V: TRBV7-2
J: TRBJ1-2
D: -
size: once
CDR3: CASSSGQLLSYGYTF
DNA: TGTGCCAGCAGCTCGGGACAACTTCTCAGCTATGGCTACACCTTC

V: TRBV9
J: TRBJ1-1
D: -
size: -
CDR3: CASSVRANTEAFF
DNA: TGTGCCAGCAGCGTCCGGGCCAACACTGAAGCTTTCTTT

V: TRBV6-6
J: TRBJ1-1
D: -
size: -
CDR3: CASSYPGLNTEAFF
DNA: TGTGCCAGCAGTTACCCGGGCCTTAACACTGAAGCTTTCTTT

V: TRBV2
J: TRBJ1-1
D: -
size: -
CDR3: CASNRGAPRAEAFF
DNA: TGTGCCAGCAATAGGGGGGCGCCGAGGGCTGAAGCTTTCTTT

V: TRBV9
J: TRBJ1-6
D: -
size: -
CDR3: CASSLSHRVNSPLHF
DNA: TGTGCCAGCAGCCTTAGCCACAGGGTGAATTCACCCCTCCACTTT

V: TRBV19
J: TRBJ1-1
D: -
size: -
CDR3: CASSPQGVNTEAFF
DNA: TGTGCCAGTAGCCCCCAGGGAGTGAACACTGAAGCTTTCTTT

V: TRBV4-2
J: TRBJ2-1
D: -
size: -
CDR3: CASSQEANVGGGGLEEQFF
DNA: TGTGCCAGCAGCCAAGAGGCTAATGTAGGCGGTGGGGGCTTAGAGGAGCAGTTCTTC

V: TRBV5-1
J: TRBJ2-7
D: -
size: -
CDR3: CARPRNRSYEQYF
DNA: TGCGCCAGACCCAGGAACCGCTCCTACGAGCAGTACTTC

V: TRBV30
J: TRBJ2-3
D: TRBD2
size: once
CDR3: CAFDRGGRDTQYF
DNA: TGTGCCTTCGATCGGGGGGGCCGAGATACGCAGTATTTT

V: TRBV24-1
J: TRBJ2-3
D: -
size: few
CDR3: CATSDLGSDTQYF
DNA: TGTGCCACCAGTGATTTGGGTTCAGATACGCAGTATTTT

V: TRBV18
J: TRBJ1-1
D: -
size: -
CDR3: CASSRTEGDTEAFF
DNA: TGTGCCAGCTCACGGACAGAGGGGGACACTGAAGCTTTCTTT

V: TRBV7-9
J: TRBJ1-5
D: -
size: -
CDR3: CASSLDYTSQPQHF
DNA: TGTGCCAGCAGCTTAGACTATACTTCACAGCCCCAGCATTTT

V: TRBV18
J: TRBJ2-7
D: -
size: -
CDR3: CASSGGYEQYF
DNA: TGTGCCAGCTCAGGGGGCTACGAGCAGTACTTC

V: TRBV6-5
J: TRBJ1-5
D: TRBD1
size: -
CDR3: CASSYDRGSPQHF
DNA: TGTGCCAGCAGTTATGACAGGGGTTCGCCCCAGCATTTT

V: TRBV29-1
J: TRBJ2-5
D: -
size: once
CDR3: CSVDPHEGKETQYF
DNA: TGCAGCGTTGACCCGCACGAGGGTAAAGAGACCCAGTACTTC

V: TRBV4-2
J: TRBJ1-2
D: -
size: -
CDR3: CASSSNRDNYTF
DNA: TGTGCCAGCAGCTCCAACCGGGACAATTACACCTTC

V: TRBV15
J: TRBJ2-3
D: -
size: few
CDR3: CATSRDPRAQRRDTQYF
DNA: TGTGCCACCAGCAGAGATCCACGGGCTCAACGCAGGGATACGCAGTATTTT

V: TRBV18
J: TRBJ1-5
D: -
size: -
CDR3: CASSRRGSNQPQHF
DNA: TGTGCCAGCTCCCGGCGGGGAAGCAATCAGCCCCAGCATTTT

V: TRBV6-1
J: TRBJ1-4
D: TRBD1
size: -
CDR3: CASSEDRANEKLFF
DNA: TGTGCCAGCAGTGAGGACAGGGCTAATGAAAAACTGTTTTTT

V: TRBV24-1
J: TRBJ2-3
D: TRBD2
size: once
CDR3: CATSDAKLAGGTDTQYF
DNA: TGTGCCACCAGTGATGCGAAACTAGCGGGGGGAACAGATACGCAGTATTTT

V: TRBV4-3
J: TRBJ1-4
D: TRBD1
size: -
CDR3: CASSQGTGVEKLFF
DNA: TGCGCCAGCAGCCAGGGGACAGGGGTAGAAAAACTGTTTTTT

V: TRBV28
J: TRBJ1-1
D: -
size: -
CDR3: CASSLLRVSNTEAFF
DNA: TGTGCCAGCAGCCTCCTACGGGTCTCGAACACTGAAGCTTTCTTT

V: TRBV10-3
J: TRBJ1-5
D: -
size: -
CDR3: CAISESEGGQPQHF
DNA: TGTGCCATCAGTGAGTCGGAGGGGGGGCAGCCCCAGCATTTT

V: TRBV7-2
J: TRBJ2-2
D: -
size: -
CDR3: CASSLSQRNTGELFF
DNA: TGTGCCAGCAGCTTATCCCAGAGAAACACCGGGGAGCTGTTTTTT

V: TRBV6-5
J: TRBJ2-1
D: TRBD1
size: -
CDR3: CASGRDRDGKNEQFF
DNA: TGTGCCAGCGGACGGGACAGGGACGGTAAAAATGAGCAGTTCTTC

V: TRBV9
J: TRBJ1-2
D: TRBD1
size: -
CDR3: CASSVTRDRGNYGYTF
DNA: TGTGCCAGCAGCGTAACTAGGGACAGGGGGAACTATGGCTACACCTTC

V: TRBV7-2
J: TRBJ1-3
D: -
size: -
CDR3: CASSSNVQGSGTIYF
DNA: TGTGCCAGCAGCTCAAACGTCCAGGGTAGCGGCACCATATATTTT

V: TRBV9
J: TRBJ1-2
D: TRBD1
size: few
CDR3: CASSPWTGLDYGYTF
DNA: TGTGCCAGCAGCCCTTGGACAGGGTTAGACTATGGCTACACCTTC

V: TRBV7-9
J: TRBJ2-3
D: TRBD2
size: -
CDR3: CASSSPGLAGGKGTDTQYF
DNA: TGTGCCAGCAGCTCTCCGGGACTAGCGGGTGGAAAGGGCACAGATACGCAGTATTTT

V: TRBV5-1
J: TRBJ2-5
D: TRBD2
size: -
CDR3: CASSLAPLSGRDTQYF
DNA: TGCGCCAGCAGCTTGGCCCCCCTCAGCGGGAGAGACACCCAGTACTTC

V: TRBV19
J: TRBJ1-2
D: -
size: -
CDR3: CASSPQGHKGYTF
DNA: TGTGCCAGTAGTCCTCAGGGTCACAAAGGCTACACCTTC

V: TRBV7-9
J: TRBJ1-2
D: TRBD1
size: -
CDR3: CASSPGQGYGYTF
DNA: TGTGCCAGCAGCCCGGGACAGGGCTATGGCTACACCTTC